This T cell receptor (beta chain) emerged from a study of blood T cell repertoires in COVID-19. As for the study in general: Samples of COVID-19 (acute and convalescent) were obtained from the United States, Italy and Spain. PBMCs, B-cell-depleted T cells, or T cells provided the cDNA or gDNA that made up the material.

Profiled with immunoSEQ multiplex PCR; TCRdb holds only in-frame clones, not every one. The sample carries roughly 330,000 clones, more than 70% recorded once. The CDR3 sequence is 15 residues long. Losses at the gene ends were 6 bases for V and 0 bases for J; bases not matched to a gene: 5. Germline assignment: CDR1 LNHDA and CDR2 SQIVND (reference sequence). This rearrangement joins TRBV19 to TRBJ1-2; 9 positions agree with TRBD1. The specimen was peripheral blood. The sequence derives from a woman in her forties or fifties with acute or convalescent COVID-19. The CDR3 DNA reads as TGTGCCAGTAGGCTACAGGGGGCAGCTAACTATGGCTACACCTTC. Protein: CASRLQGAANYGYTF.